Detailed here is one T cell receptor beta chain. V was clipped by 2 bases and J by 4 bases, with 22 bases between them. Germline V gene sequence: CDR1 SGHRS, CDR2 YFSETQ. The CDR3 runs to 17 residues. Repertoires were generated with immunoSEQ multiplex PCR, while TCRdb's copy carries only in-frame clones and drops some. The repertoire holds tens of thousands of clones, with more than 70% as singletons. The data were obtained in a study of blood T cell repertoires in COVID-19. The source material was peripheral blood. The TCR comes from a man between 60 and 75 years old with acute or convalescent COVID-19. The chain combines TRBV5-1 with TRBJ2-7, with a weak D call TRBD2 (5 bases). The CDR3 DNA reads TGCGCCAGCAGCTTCACAGCCTACAGCAGAGGGAAATACGAGCAGTACTTC. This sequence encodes CASSFTAYSRGKYEQYF.